These 5 T cell receptor beta chains were sequenced from one sample in a study of tumor and adjacent non-tumor tissue in lung cancer. The library came from three nested PCR rounds adapted from ARM-PCR protocols. TCRdb independently ran MiXCR on the multiplex PCR reads; one entry per CDR3 protein. The data show over 80,000 distinct CDR3 sequences, more than 75% seen once. This sample's RNA came from whole unsorted tissue. More than 3 cm separated this lung sample from the edge of the tumor. Sequenced: distant non-tumor lung tissue. The receptors were sampled from a woman aged 45-60 years with non-small cell lung cancer.

In its sample, this clonotype is medium-sized. The chain joins TRBV29-1 to TRBJ1-1; D perhaps matches TRBD1 (6 bases). CDR1 and CDR2 (germline): SQVTM, ANQGSEA. The CDR3 is made up of 16 amino acids. Trimming took 5 bases from V and 0 from J, leaving 19 bases between them. CDR3 sequence reads: CSVKRDPGQMNTEAFF. The CDR3 DNA is TGCAGCGTTAAAAGGGACCCGGGACAAATGAACACTGAAGCTTTCTTT. The whole variable domain, remainder taken from reference TRBV29-1 and TRBJ1-1, is SAVISQKPSRDICQRGTSLTIQCQVDSQVTMMFWYRQQPGQSLTLIATANQGSEATYESGFVIDKFPISRPNLTFSTLTVSNMSPEDSSIYLCSVKRDPGQMNTEAFFGQGTRLTVV.

V usage is TRBV12-3 or TRBV12-4 and J usage is TRBJ1-4; TRBD1 is a possible D gene (5 bases). This CDR3 region has 15 residues. Trimming shortened V by 6 bases and J by 4 bases, and 15 bases separated the two germline ends. The CDR3 sequence: CASSLGGSINEKLFF. The CDR3 DNA sequence: TGTGCCAGCAGCCTCGGGGGTTCAATTAATGAAAAACTGTTTTTT.

As regards this clonotype: A junction boundary mismatches the germline segment, possibly from a read error. The chain recombines TRBV6-5 with TRBJ2-7; 7 nucleotides align to TRBD1. Germline V gene sequence: CDR1 MNHEY, CDR2 SVGAGI. The CDR3 spans 14 residues. CDR3 coding DNA: TGTGCCAGCATCCACCGGGACAGATCGGACGAGCACTACTTC. Its translation: CASIHRDRSDEHYF.

Regarding this clonotype: This may be a read error, as it is one base from a much larger clone. The rearrangement uses TRBV19 and TRBJ2-2; 8 bases are shared with TRBD1. Germline V gene sequence: CDR1 LNHDA, CDR2 SQIVND (reference sequence). The CDR3 is 14 amino acids. This CDR3 reads CVSSNRGKIGELFF. Here the CDR3 DNA reads TGTGTCAGTAGTAACAGGGGGAAAATCGGGGAGCTGTTTTTT. The full variable domain, its missing parts supplied by reference TRBV19 and TRBJ2-2, is DGGITQSPKYLFRKEGQNVTLSCEQNLNHDAMYWYRQDPGQGLRLIYYSQIVNDFQKGDIAEGYSVSREKKESFPLTVTSAQKNPTAFYLCVSSNRGKIGELFFGEGSRLTVL.

In regard to this clonotype: At one of its ends the junction is not consistent with the germline gene, which may arise from a read error. This chain joins TRBV4-1 and TRBJ2-3, with TRBD1 matching 8 bases. Germline lookup yields CDR1 MGHRA and CDR2 YSYEKL. This CDR3 is built from 21 residues. CDR3 protein: CTSSQGILGTGAFGTTDTQYF. The CDR3 DNA sequence: TGCACCAGCAGCCAAGGGATTCTAGGGACAGGTGCTTTTGGGACCACAGATACGCAGTATTTT.